This T cell receptor beta chain was captured in a study of blood T cell repertoires in COVID-19. Turning to the study itself: The study drew acute and convalescent COVID-19 samples from the United States, Italy and Spain. In each case, the material was cDNA or gDNA derived from T cells, B-cell-depleted T cells, or PBMCs.

The method was immunoSEQ multiplex PCR; TCRdb's version includes in-frame clones alone and lacks a portion of them. The data show about 280,000 clones, approximately 83% seen once. The CDR3 is 15 amino acids. V was clipped by 5 bases and J by 1 base; unmatched bases: 5. Germline CDR1 is GTSNPN and CDR2 is SVGIG (reference sequence). The receptor comes from a woman aged 70-85 years with acute or convalescent COVID-19. Source material: peripheral blood. The rearrangement links TRBV30 to TRBJ2-2, with 9 bases aligning to TRBD2. CDR3 residues: CAWLGAGGNTGELFF. The DNA for the CDR3 is TGTGCCTGGTTGGGAGCGGGGGGGAACACCGGGGAGCTGTTTTTT.